The 26 T cell receptor beta chains reported below all come from one sample, sequenced in a study of metastatic and nonmetastatic thyroid tumors. Via MiXCR, TCRdb re-called the PCR reads. The sample contains 15,000 to 20,000 clones, 30% to 35% of which appear only once. Each patient went into thyroid surgery without having received any treatment. Input material: blood. All receptors come from a female donor with papillary thyroid cancer or a benign thyroid nodule (not recorded which). Some clones in this sample may be carry-over from other donors' samples.

This clone showed up many times. This sequence joins TRBV7-9 and TRBJ2-5; either TRBD1 or TRBD2 may supply D (5 bases each). Deletions cut 3 bases from V and 5 bases from J, with 22 bases between. This CDR3 contains 17 residues. Germline V CDR1 and CDR2: SEHNR, FQNEAQ (reference sequence). The CDR3 DNA sequence: TGTGCCAGCAGCTTGAGAAAGACTTACGACTACAGGGAGACCCAGTACTTC. Protein: CASSLRKTYDYRETQYF. Combining the CDR3 with reference TRBV7-9 and TRBJ2-5 gives the whole variable domain DTGVSQNPRHKITKRGQNVTFRCDPISEHNRLYWYRQTLGQGPEFLTYFQNEAQLEKSRLLSDRFSAERPKGSFSTLEIQRTEQGDSAMYLCASSLRKTYDYRETQYFGPGTRLLVL.

This clone was counted ten times or more. V is TRBV5-5 and J is TRBJ2-1; possible D gene TRBD1, 5 bases. V shed 0 bases and J shed 1 base, with 8 bases lying between them. The CDR3 covers 15 residues. Germline-derived CDR1 and CDR2 are SGHKS and YYEKEE (reference sequence). CDR3 coding DNA: TGTGCCAGCAGCTTGGGGCAGGGATCCTACAATGAGCAGTTCTTC. Protein product: CASSLGQGSYNEQFF.

As for this clone: At one end, the junction sequence differs from germline, possibly due to a read error. The chain joins TRBV11-1 to TRBJ1-2; no clear D. Germline V gene data show CDR1 as SGHAT and CDR2 as FQDESV (reference sequence). The CDR3 runs to 16 residues. CDR3 sequence reads: CGSSWTPGFPVVGYTF. The CDR3 nucleotides read TGTGGCAGCAGCTGGACCCCCGGGTTCCCGGTTGTCGGCTACACCTTC.

The rearrangement links TRBV19 to TRBJ2-1; no definite D call. The CDR3 is 18 residues long. Germline V gene sequence: CDR1 LNHDA, CDR2 SQIVND (reference sequence). The V end lost 1 base, the J end lost 3 bases, and 19 bases lay between the germline ends. As DNA, the CDR3 is TGTGCCAGTAGTATAGCCAGCGTGGGTGGCGGAGTCTACAATGAGCAGTTCTTC. Protein sequence: CASSIASVGGGVYNEQFF.

The chain is built from TRBV3-1 and TRBJ2-2; possible D gene TRBD2, 5 bases. V lost 4 bases, J lost 3 bases, and 15 bases lay in between. Per germline, CDR1 LGHDT and CDR2 YNNKEL (reference sequence). The CDR3 is 16 residues long. CDR3 residues: CASSPRGRADTGELFF. The CDR3 region has the DNA TGTGCCAGCAGCCCAAGAGGGCGGGCCGACACCGGGGAGCTGTTTTTT.

The rearrangement links TRBV15 to TRBJ1-5, with D unclear. The CDR3 is 17 amino acids. V was cut by 0 bases and J by 1 base, with 13 bases left in between. Per germline, CDR1 LNHNV and CDR2 YYDKDF (reference sequence). The CDR3 region is CATSREKAGFSNQPQHF. The CDR3 DNA sequence: TGTGCCACCAGCAGAGAGAAGGCGGGATTCAGCAATCAGCCCCAGCATTTT.

This clone was recorded a few times. V is TRBV27 and J is TRBJ2-1; tentatively, D is TRBD1 (5 bases). The CDR3 covers 14 residues. The germline V gene has CDR1 MNHEY and CDR2 SMNVEV (reference sequence). The V gene lost 7 bases and the J gene lost 0 bases, with 10 bases spanning the gap. CDR3 nucleotide sequence: TGTGCCAGCAAGGGGCAGTTCTCCTACAATGAGCAGTTCTTC. Its translation: CASKGQFSYNEQFF.

By share, this clone ranks as medium-sized. This rearrangement joins TRBV19 to TRBJ2-1; TRBD2 agrees at 8 bases. The CDR3 consists of 14 residues. The V and J ends lost 5 bases and 5 bases, in that order; junction bases with no gene match: 5. From germline, CDR1 is LNHDA and CDR2 SQIVND (reference sequence). The CDR3 DNA follows: TGTGCCAGTAGTGAGCGGGGGAGTCACAATGAGCAGTTCTTC. As protein: CASSERGSHNEQFF.

Regarding this clone: A much larger clonotype is one base distant, so this may be a read error. Other DNA sequences in this sample translate to the same CDR3. This chain links TRBV2 with TRBJ2-5, with no clear D. CDR3 length: 13 amino acids. Germline lookup yields CDR1 SNHLY and CDR2 FYNNEI. V dropped 7 bases and J dropped 5 bases, with 14 bases sitting between them. In DNA, the CDR3 is TGTGCCAGCAAGGTGGCATTGGGTGAGACCCAGTACTTC. It is translated as CASKVALGETQYF.

In its sample, this clone ranks as medium-sized. V and J are TRBV19 and TRBJ2-1; no definite D call. Looked up from germline, CDR1 is LNHDA and CDR2 is SQIVND (reference sequence). The CDR3 is made up of 15 amino acids. V was shortened by 7 bases and J by 8 bases, with 21 bases between the two germline ends. The CDR3 loop reads CASISDHKTTHEQFF. The CDR3 nucleotides read TGTGCCAGTATCTCGGACCACAAGACAACCCATGAGCAGTTCTTC. Full variable domain (remainder filled in from reference TRBV19 and TRBJ2-1): DGGITQSPKYLFRKEGQNVTLSCEQNLNHDAMYWYRQDPGQGLRLIYYSQIVNDFQKGDIAEGYSVSREKKESFPLTVTSAQKNPTAFYLCASISDHKTTHEQFFGPGTRLTVL.

The chain recombines TRBV30 with TRBJ1-1; weak D call: TRBD1 (6 bases). Germline lookup yields CDR1 GTSNPN and CDR2 SVGIG (reference sequence). Trimming took off 4 bases at V and 9 bases at J, with 18 bases between the two ends. The CDR3 extends over 13 amino acids. CDR3 region: CAWNYREGDKAFF. Here the CDR3 DNA reads TGTGCCTGGAACTACAGGGAAGGAGATAAAGCTTTCTTT.

This chain joins TRBV5-1 and TRBJ2-2; the D is unclear. Per the germline V gene, CDR1 is SGHRS and CDR2 is YFSETQ. Trimming cost V 0 bases and J 8 bases, with 14 bases left between them. This CDR3 is 15 amino acids long. The CDR3 DNA reads TGCGCCAGCAGCTTGGACAGAATAGGCACTGGGGAGCTGTTTTTT. This sequence encodes CASSLDRIGTGELFF.

The rearrangement links TRBV14 to TRBJ2-1; 15 positions match TRBD2. This CDR3 is built from 17 residues. The germline CDR1 and CDR2 sequences are SGHDN and FVKESK. V was pared by 0 bases and J by 10 bases, with 7 bases of the junction left unmatched. CDR3 residues: CASSQDFGLAGGQEQFF. The CDR3 nucleotides are TGTGCCAGCAGCCAAGATTTCGGACTAGCGGGAGGGCAGGAGCAGTTCTTC.

This clone was found many times. The gene calls are TRBV12-3 or TRBV12-4 and TRBJ2-3; either TRBD1 or TRBD2 may fit D (5 bases each). The V gene lost 8 bases and the J gene lost 4 bases, with 16 bases spanning the gap. The CDR3 has 14 residues. CDR3 in DNA: TGTGCCAGCGGGGACCCTAGGGGTGCAGATACGCAGTATTTT. Protein: CASGDPRGADTQYF.

This chain connects TRBV20-1 to TRBJ2-3; TRBD2 matches at 11 bases. This CDR3 has 17 amino acids. Trimming removed 2 bases from V and 2 bases from J; junction bases left unmatched: 9. In germline, CDR1 is DFQATT, CDR2 SNEGSKA (reference sequence). CDR3 nucleotides: TGCAGTGCTAGAACGAGGGGGACTAGCGGCCTCACAGATACGCAGTATTTT. This sequence encodes CSARTRGTSGLTDTQYF.

For this clone: One junction end disagrees with the germline gene, perhaps due to a read error. Other nucleotide sequences in the sample specify the same CDR3. The chain combines TRBV11-2 with TRBJ2-6; D is unresolved. Per the germline V gene, CDR1 is SGHAT and CDR2 is FQNNGV. This CDR3 is built from 15 residues. The DNA of the CDR3 is TGTGCCAGCAGCTTAGTGGCGTCTGGTGCCAACGTCCTGACTTTC. Protein: CASSLVASGANVLTF.

This clone was seen ten or more times. The chain joins TRBV5-4 to TRBJ1-1; the D is unclear. The CDR3 has 16 residues. V lost 0 bases, J lost 0 bases, and 12 bases lay in between. The germline gives CDR1 SGHNT, CDR2 YYREEE (reference sequence). CDR3 protein: CASSLGTRAVNTEAFF. The CDR3 coding sequence is TGTGCCAGCAGCTTGGGCACCCGGGCCGTGAACACTGAAGCTTTCTTT. The entire variable domain, with the rest obtained from reference TRBV5-4 and TRBJ1-1, is as follows: ETGVTQSPTHLIKTRGQQVTLRCSSQSGHNTVSWYQQALGQGPQFIFQYYREEENGRGNFPPRFSGLQFPNYSSELNVNALELDDSALYLCASSLGTRAVNTEAFFGQGTRLTVV.

By proportion, this clone is medium-sized (0.01 to 0.1%). The CDR3 DNA sequence: TGTGCCAGCAGCCCCTCGGGGGGGGGTTCCTACGAGCAGTACTTC. Protein: CASSPSGGGSYEQYF. V and J are TRBV9 and TRBJ2-7; 8 nucleotides agree with TRBD2. The germline V gene has CDR1 SGDLS and CDR2 YYNGEE. V was clipped by 4 bases and J by 1 base; unmatched bases: 7. The CDR3 length is 15 residues.

Turning to this clone: A read error may produce the germline difference seen at one junction end. The chain has TRBV5-5 and TRBJ2-1, with TRBD1 matching 7 bases. CDR1 SGHKS and CDR2 YYEKEE come from the germline V gene (reference sequence). This CDR3 contains 17 residues. This chain's CDR3 is CANSRRTGEGFYNEQFF. The CDR3, as DNA: TGTGCCAACAGCCGACGGACAGGAGAGGGGTTCTACAATGAGCAGTTCTTC. Full variable domain (remainder filled in from reference TRBV5-5 and TRBJ2-1): DAGVTQSPTHLIKTRGQQVTLRCSPISGHKSVSWYQQVLGQGPQFIFQYYEKEERGRGNFPDRFSARQFPNYSSELNVNALLLGDSALYLCANSRRTGEGFYNEQFFGPGTRLTVL.

This clone turned up a few times. This may come from a read error, since a much larger clone is one base off. The J gene is TRBJ2-5, the V gene TRBV29-1, with TRBD2 matching over 9 bases. The germline CDR1 and CDR2 sequences are SQVTM and ANQGSEA. The length of the CDR3 is 16 residues. The CDR3 protein is CSENLPLFGGGETQCF. The CDR3 nucleotides are TGCAGCGAAAACCTCCCGCTCTTCGGCGGGGGGGAGACCCAGTGCTTC.

This clone was seen only a few times. The CDR3 reads CASSYSTGHLYEQYF. Written as DNA, the CDR3 is TGTGCCAGCAGTTACTCTACGGGACACCTCTACGAGCAGTACTTC. V and J are TRBV6-2 or TRBV6-3 and TRBJ2-7, with a weak D call TRBD1 (6 bases). Trimming removed 0 bases from V and 3 bases from J, with 12 bases in between. Germline lookup yields CDR1 MNHEY and CDR2 SVGEGT. CDR3 length: 15 residues.

The chain combines TRBV4-2 with TRBJ2-7; the D is unclear. Germline values: CDR1 LGHNA, CDR2 YNFKEQ. V was clipped by 5 bases and J by 3 bases, with 11 bases between them. The CDR3 loop spans 13 amino acids. In DNA, the CDR3 is TGTGCCAGCAGCTTAGGTTCTAGCTACGAGCAGTACTTC. It encodes CASSLGSSYEQYF.

This clone is termed medium-sized. CDR3 loop: CASSLSGRGPDQPQHF. The CDR3 DNA reads TGTGCCAGCAGTTTATCTGGCAGGGGGCCCGATCAGCCCCAGCATTTT. V gene TRBV28 combines with J gene TRBJ1-5, with 8 bases aligning to TRBD1. J was trimmed by 5 bases and V by 1 base; bases with no gene match: 7. The CDR3 length is 16 residues. In germline, CDR1 is MDHEN, CDR2 SYDVKM.

By sample share, this clone is medium-sized. The V and J genes are TRBV20-1 and TRBJ1-2; no clear D gene. The CDR3 contains 13 residues. V was trimmed by 0 bases and J by 1 base, leaving 6 bases between them. Germline V CDR1 and CDR2: DFQATT, SNEGSKA (reference sequence). CDR3 residues: CSARDPYNYGYTF. DNA for the CDR3: TGCAGTGCTAGAGATCCATATAACTATGGCTACACCTTC.

In this sample, this clone is medium-sized. V gene TRBV7-8 combines with J gene TRBJ1-5; perhaps TRBD1 as D (6 bases). The CDR3 sequence is 15 residues long. Between the trimmed V and J ends, which lost 5 bases and 3 bases, there was a span of 14 bases. Germline CDR1 reads SGHVS; CDR2 reads FQNEAQ. Here the CDR3 reads CASSPRTENNQPQHF. For the CDR3, the DNA is TGTGCCAGCAGCCCAAGGACAGAGAACAATCAGCCCCAGCATTTT.

This clone has ten or more counts. The chain combines TRBV20-1 with TRBJ2-3; D is perhaps TRBD1 (5 bases). V was pared by 5 bases and J by 0 bases, with 24 bases between. The CDR3 totals 18 residues. Germline V gives CDR1 DFQATT, CDR2 SNEGSKA (reference sequence). The CDR3 reads CSARKKLGAIRSTDTQYF. DNA of the CDR3: TGCAGTGCTCGCAAAAAATTAGGGGCCATCAGGAGCACAGATACGCAGTATTTT.